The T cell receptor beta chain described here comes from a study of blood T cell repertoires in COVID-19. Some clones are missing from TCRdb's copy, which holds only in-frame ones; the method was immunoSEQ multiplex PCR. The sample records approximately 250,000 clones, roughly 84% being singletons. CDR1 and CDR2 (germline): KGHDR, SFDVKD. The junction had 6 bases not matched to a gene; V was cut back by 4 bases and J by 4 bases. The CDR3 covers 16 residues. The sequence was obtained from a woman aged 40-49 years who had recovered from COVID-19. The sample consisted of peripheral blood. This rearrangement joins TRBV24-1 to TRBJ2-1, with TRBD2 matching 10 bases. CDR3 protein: CATSDPSGRDYNEQFF. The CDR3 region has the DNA TGTGCCACCAGTGACCCAAGCGGGAGGGATTACAATGAGCAGTTCTTC.